Included here is one TCR beta chain sequence, with context. V lost 2 bases and J 6 bases, leaving 8 bases between the germline ends. Germline lookup yields CDR1 ENHRY and CDR2 SYGVKD. The CDR3 contains 13 residues. These data belong to a study of T cells in tuberculosis. Sequencing of TCR-alpha and TCR-beta chains was unpaired. Generated by immunoSEQ multiplex PCR, the TCRdb table keeps only in-frame clones and is missing some. Of 85,000 to 90,000 clones listed, just over 90% were seen once; the top ten hold approximately 1.9%. After thawing and overnight rest, PBMC were stained with GMM-loaded CD1B tetramer, viability dye and anti-CD3 for sorting. The CD1B tetramers carried C32 glucose monomycolate purified from Rhodococcus equi.

The chain couples TRBV10-3 to TRBJ1-5; D may be TRBD1 (6 bases). The source is an adult woman with latent tuberculosis. The sample was CD1b-GMM tetramer-negative cells sorted from PBMCs. The CDR3 spells CAISETGTQPQHF. CDR3 nucleotides: TGTGCCATCAGTGAGACAGGGACTCAGCCCCAGCATTTT.